The rows below give T cell receptor beta chains drawn from one sample of a study of T cell responses to AZD1222 COVID-19 vaccine. The repertoire was sequenced with immunoSEQ multiplex PCR; TCRdb's copy has only in-frame clones and lacks some. The sample contains around 100,000 clones, about 80% of which appear only once. Sequenced here: peripheral blood, sampled on day 0 of AZD1222 vaccination. These receptor sequences come from an adult in good health. Each CDR3 is given with its conserved first and last residue. A D gene is named only where the DNA matches it firmly. The size entry is marked missing in some rows and otherwise reads once, few, many or a size class.

d_call,j_call,clone_size,v_call,cdr3_nt,cdr3_aa
.,TRBJ2-2,.,TRBV9,TGTGCCAGCAGTGCCGGAGGGACAACCACCGCCGGGGAGCTGTTTTTT,CASSAGGTTTAGELFF
.,TRBJ1-3,.,TRBV7-2,TGTGCCAGCGACAATCCCGGGGGAGCTGGAAACACCATATATTTT,CASDNPGGAGNTIYF
.,TRBJ2-3,.,TRBV18,TGTGCCAGCTCACCGGCCTCTTCGGGATCATCAGATACGCAGTATTTT,CASSPASSGSSDTQYF
TRBD1,TRBJ1-1,.,TRBV6-5,TGTGCCAGCTATAGGCTATACAGGGGGGGCACTGAAGCTTTCTTT,CASYRLYRGGTEAFF
.,TRBJ2-7,.,TRBV4-2,TGTGCCAGCAGCCAAGATCAGGGACGGACCTCCGAGCAGTACTTC,CASSQDQGRTSEQYF
TRBD2,TRBJ2-1,.,TRBV27,TGTGCCAGCAGTATGCGGGAGGGGTACAATGAGCAGTTCTTC,CASSMREGYNEQFF
.,TRBJ2-5,.,TRBV28,TGTGCCAGTGGCACGAGAGAGACCCAGTACTTC,CASGTRETQYF
.,TRBJ2-5,.,TRBV19,TGTGCCAGTAGTGAGGACAGTTACTGGGAGACCCAGTACTTC,CASSEDSYWETQYF
.,TRBJ1-2,.,TRBV7-2,TGTGCCAGCAGCTCCCGGGCGGCGGTAGGCTACACCTTC,CASSSRAAVGYTF
.,TRBJ2-6,.,TRBV27,TGTGCCAGCAGGACCTCTGGGGCCAACGTCCTGACTTTC,CASRTSGANVLTF
.,TRBJ1-5,few,TRBV6-2/TRBV6-3,TGTGCCAGCAGCGCAGGGAATAGGAATCAGCCCCAGCATTTT,CASSAGNRNQPQHF
TRBD1,TRBJ2-5,.,TRBV5-5,TGTGCCAGCAGATCGACAGGGGGGGAGACCCAGTACTTC,CASRSTGGETQYF
.,TRBJ1-2,.,TRBV5-1,TGCGCCAGCAGCTTGACGGGGACCTACTATGGCTACACCTTC,CASSLTGTYYGYTF
.,TRBJ2-2,.,TRBV6-1,TGTGCCAGCAGTGAAATGACTGCGGGCTCCGGCGGGGAGCTGTTTTTT,CASSEMTAGSGGELFF
.,TRBJ1-6,.,TRBV7-2,TGTGCCAGCACCCTAGATCCGTATTCACCCCTCCACTTT,CASTLDPYSPLHF
.,TRBJ2-5,.,TRBV3-1/TRBV3-2,TGTGCCAGCAGCCTTCTAGGGGGTGGGACCCAGTACTTC,CASSLLGGGTQYF
.,TRBJ1-1,.,TRBV11-3,TGTGCCAGCAGCTTGATCGGGGGGACCACTGAAGCTTTCTTT,CASSLIGGTTEAFF
TRBD1,TRBJ1-1,.,TRBV5-5,TGTGCCAGCAGCCTGATACAGGGGTCCCTCCTGACTGAAGCTTTCTTT,CASSLIQGSLLTEAFF
TRBD2,TRBJ2-3,.,TRBV24-1,TGTGCCACCAGTTCAGCGGGAGGGGCAGATACGCAGTATTTT,CATSSAGGADTQYF
TRBD2,TRBJ2-1,once,TRBV18,TGTGCCAGCTCACTCCCGGGACTAGCGGGCCTGAGCTCCTACAATGAGCAGTTCTTC,CASSLPGLAGLSSYNEQFF
TRBD2,TRBJ2-1,.,TRBV9,TGTGCCAGCAGCCCTGACGAGCGGGAAGGTAATGAGCAGTTCTTC,CASSPDEREGNEQFF
TRBD1,TRBJ1-5,.,TRBV18,TGTGCCAGCTCACCAGCCACAGGGGGTACGGGCAATCAGCCCCAGCATTTT,CASSPATGGTGNQPQHF
.,TRBJ2-7,.,TRBV5-1,TGCGCCAGCAAGGGGGAGTACGAGCAGTACTTC,CASKGEYEQYF
.,TRBJ1-1,.,TRBV27,TGTGCCAGCAGATCTACAGGGTTCACTGAAGCTTTCTTT,CASRSTGFTEAFF
.,TRBJ1-4,.,TRBV7-2,TGTGCCAGCAGCTTACTTGGTGCTAATGAAAAACTGTTTTTT,CASSLLGANEKLFF
.,TRBJ1-6,.,TRBV7-8,TGTGCCAGCGGTGGGGTGGGGGATTGGAATTCACCCCTCCACTTT,CASGGVGDWNSPLHF
.,TRBJ2-1,.,TRBV2,TGTGCCAGCATGGAAGACAGGTGGTACAATGAGCAGTTCTTC,CASMEDRWYNEQFF
.,TRBJ2-7,.,TRBV7-2,TGTGCCAGCAGCTCCAGCTCCTACGAGCAGTACTTC,CASSSSSYEQYF
.,TRBJ2-6,.,TRBV6-5,TGTGCCAGCAGCCGACAGAGCTCTGGGGCCAACGTCCTGACTTTC,CASSRQSSGANVLTF
.,TRBJ1-4,.,TRBV2,TGTGCCAGCAGTGAAGGAGGGCCGCGTGAAAAACTGTTTTTT,CASSEGGPREKLFF
.,TRBJ2-7,.,TRBV5-1,TGCGCCAGCAGTTTTGAGGCGAAAGGGAACGAGCAGTACTTC,CASSFEAKGNEQYF
.,TRBJ1-4,.,TRBV10-3,TGTGCCATCAGACAGGGATCAGGAGAAAAACTGTTTTTT,CAIRQGSGEKLFF
.,TRBJ2-7,.,TRBV19,TGTGCCAGTAGTATACAGGGCCCCTTCGAGCAGTACTTC,CASSIQGPFEQYF
.,TRBJ1-5,once,TRBV30,TGTGCCTGGAGCCCTGCTAAGCAGCCCCAGCATTTT,CAWSPAKQPQHF
TRBD1,TRBJ1-3,.,TRBV6-5,TGTGCCAGCAGGTTGACAGGGGCTGGAAACACCATATATTTT,CASRLTGAGNTIYF
.,TRBJ1-1,.,TRBV2,TGTGCCAGCAAGACTTCGGGGGGCGTCCCTGAAGCTTTCTTT,CASKTSGGVPEAFF
.,TRBJ2-7,once,TRBV19,TGTGCCAGTAGTATAGGAGGCAGTCTGTACGAGCAGTACTTC,CASSIGGSLYEQYF
.,TRBJ1-4,.,TRBV28,TGTGCCAGCGGGGACGCGCGTCGGGAAAAACTGTTTTTT,CASGDARREKLFF
.,TRBJ1-1,.,TRBV18,TGTGCCAGCTCACCAGTAGGGGGTTGGACTGAAGCTTTCTTT,CASSPVGGWTEAFF